This T cell receptor beta chain derives from a study of T cell repertoires in cytomegalovirus infection. Study summary: Public TCR beta signature analysis indicated the presence of both CMV infection and matching HLA type.

This CDR3 spans 14 amino acids. V was cut by 7 bases and J by 2 bases, with 12 bases left in between. This clonotype was seen many times. TCRdb reanalysed the reads using MiXCR and keeps one entry per CDR3 protein. The data contain some 390,000 distinct CDR3 sequences, about a sixth of them singletons. The V gene is TRBV12-3 or TRBV12-4, the J gene TRBJ1-3; no reliable D call. This TCR derives from a human donor in good health (CMV status not recorded). Some clones in this sample may be carry-over from other donors' samples. The sample was PBMCs. For the CDR3, the DNA is TGTGCCAGCATAATCAGTGGGACTGGAAACACCATATATTTT. Translation gives CASIISGTGNTIYF.